This T cell receptor beta chain appears in the sequencing data of a study of blood T cell repertoires in COVID-19. Study-level background: Spain, Italy and the United States supplied samples that represented acute and convalescent COVID-19. T cells, B-cell-depleted T cells, or PBMCs supplied cDNA or gDNA.

Germline lookup yields CDR1 SGDLS and CDR2 YYNGEE. This CDR3 has 14 residues. The V segment lost 3 bases and the J segment 6 bases; nucleotides outside the gene matches: 8. Per the original methods: From reference gene primer amplification, estimates of nucleated cell counts were derived. Method: immunoSEQ multiplex PCR; TCRdb's copy keeps in-frame clones and lacks some. That table furnishes V, J and clone size, whereas the DNA furnished D and trimming. The data show about 97,000 clones, with around 73% seen just once and 9.8% held by the top ten. This receptor was taken from a man between 60 and 70 years old with active or convalescent COVID-19. Sequenced input: peripheral blood. The chain is built from TRBV9 and TRBJ2-5; 7 bases match TRBD1. CDR3 region: CASSASGQPQTQYF. CDR3 sequence (DNA): TGTGCCAGCAGCGCCTCGGGACAGCCACAGACCCAGTACTTC.